This T cell receptor (beta chain) derives from a study of PD-L1 blockade in urothelial cancer. The CDR3 is 16 amino acids. Looked up from germline, CDR1 is GTSNPN and CDR2 is SVGIG (reference sequence). Trimming took 1 base from V and 2 from J; bases not matched to a gene: 7. The table came from immunoSEQ multiplex PCR; TCRdb's copy has only in-frame clones and leaves some out. The sample has roughly 67,000 clones; approximately 83% are singletons. Regarding time point: pretreatment peripheral blood. This specimen consisted of PBMCs, obtained around atezolizumab (anti-PD-L1) treatment. This TCR derives from a man aged 55 to 69 with urothelial cancer. The V gene is TRBV30, the J gene TRBJ1-4, with 7 positions matching TRBD1. Here the CDR3 reads CAWSGTGVRTNEKLFF. In DNA, the CDR3 is TGTGCCTGGAGTGGCACAGGGGTTAGGACTAATGAAAAACTGTTTTTT.